These 15 T cell receptor beta chains were sequenced from one sample in a study of cytomegalovirus exposure and HLA in healthy donors. Use of 60 Vbeta and 13 Jbeta primers characterized the PCR. Sequencing was performed with immunoSEQ multiplex PCR; in TCRdb, only in-frame clones are kept and a portion is missing. The table has about 130,000 clones, roughly 82% seen once. The sequencing input was PBMCs. Source of these receptors: a man aged 50 or older in good health and CMV-seronegative.

The chain is built from TRBV5-4 and TRBJ1-2; the match to TRBD1 covers 8 bases. Per the germline V gene, CDR1 is SGHNT and CDR2 is YYREEE (reference sequence). J was trimmed by 7 bases and V by 0 bases; bases with no gene match: 11. The length of the CDR3 is 16 residues. The CDR3 nucleotides are TGTGCCAGCAGCTTGGAGGGCAACAGGGGGATGAGTGGCTACACCTTC. It translates to CASSLEGNRGMSGYTF.

Only one count was recorded for this clone. The CDR3 protein is CASSQHPSGTPDTQYF. Here the CDR3 DNA reads TGTGCCAGCAGTCAACATCCTAGCGGCACTCCAGATACGCAGTATTTT. The genes are TRBV5-4 and TRBJ2-3, with 7 bases lining up with TRBD2. V lost 5 bases, J lost 4 bases, and 13 bases stayed unmatched. The CDR3 runs to 16 residues. CDR1 and CDR2 (germline): SGHNT, YYREEE (reference sequence).

CDR3 bases: TGTGCCAGCAGCTTGGAGACTGACCCTTCTGGGGCCAACGTCCTGACTTTC. This gives the protein CASSLETDPSGANVLTF. This chain uses TRBV5-6 with TRBJ2-6; D gene unclear. Germline lookup yields CDR1 SGHDT and CDR2 YYEEEE. The CDR3 sequence is 17 residues long. V lost 0 bases, J lost 1 base, and 11 bases lay in between.

This clone was found a few times. The rearrangement uses TRBV5-1 and TRBJ2-3; 10 positions agree with TRBD1. Germline CDR1 reads SGHRS; CDR2 reads YFSETQ. The CDR3 consists of 15 residues. V dropped 1 base and J dropped 4; count of bases not matched to a gene: 3. As DNA, the CDR3 is TGCGCCAGCAGCTTGCTGACAGGGGGCCCAGATACGCAGTATTTT. Translated: CASSLLTGGPDTQYF.

This sequence joins TRBV2 and TRBJ2-5; TRBD2 matches 7 bases. The J call may be incorrect, as the DNA end agrees better with TRBJ2-7. The germline V gene has CDR1 SNHLY and CDR2 FYNNEI. This CDR3 is 14 amino acids long. CDR3 in DNA: TGTGCCAGCAGTCCGGGACTACCCGTTGACGAGCAGTACTTC. This encodes CASSPGLPVDEQYF.

The J gene is TRBJ2-1, the V gene TRBV7-9, with 13 bases lining up with TRBD2. The CDR3 loop spans 16 amino acids. The V and J ends lost 3 bases and 4 bases, in that order; junction bases with no gene match: 3. Germline CDR1 SEHNR, CDR2 FQNEAQ (reference sequence). CDR3 sequence: CASSFRLAGGYNEQFF. DNA of the CDR3: TGTGCCAGCAGCTTCCGACTAGCGGGGGGATACAATGAGCAGTTCTTC.

The chain links TRBV10-2 to TRBJ2-5; D perhaps matches TRBD2 (6 bases). The J call may be mistaken, given a closer DNA end match to TRBJ2-7. The CDR3 consists of 16 residues. Germline values: CDR1 WSHSY, CDR2 SAAADI. CDR3 loop: CASSERGQGGSYEQYF. Here the CDR3 DNA reads TGCGCCAGCAGTGAAAGGGGCCAGGGAGGTTCCTACGAGCAGTACTTC.

The chain couples TRBV2 to TRBJ1-2, with 9 bases matching TRBD1. The CDR3 totals 14 residues. The germline gives CDR1 SNHLY, CDR2 FYNNEI. Unmatched junction bases numbered 7, after V lost 6 bases and J lost 5 bases. This chain's CDR3 is CASRKQGAGYGYTF. In nucleotides, the CDR3 is TGTGCCAGCAGGAAACAGGGGGCAGGGTATGGCTACACCTTC.

The chain is built from TRBV27 and TRBJ1-2, with D possibly TRBD1 on 6 matching bases. The germline V and J ends were trimmed by 6 bases and 3 bases, with 26 bases remaining between them. Germline V gene sequence: CDR1 MNHEY, CDR2 SMNVEV (reference sequence). The CDR3 is 18 amino acids. The CDR3 here is CASRPRPRQGMVDYGYTF. In nucleotides, the CDR3 is TGTGCCAGCAGACCCCGCCCCCGCCAGGGGATGGTAGACTATGGCTACACCTTC.

CDR3: CASSQEVAGGHEQFF. In DNA, the CDR3 is TGTGCCAGCAGCCAAGAAGTAGCGGGGGGGCATGAGCAGTTCTTC. The chain links TRBV4-2 to TRBJ2-1, with 11 bases identical to TRBD2. Trimming took 0 bases from V and 8 from J; bases not matched to a gene: 3. CDR1 and CDR2 (germline): LGHNA, YNFKEQ. The CDR3 length is 15 residues.

The V and J genes are TRBV15 and TRBJ2-7; 10 bases fit TRBD1. The junction had 2 bases not matched to a gene; V was cut back by 3 bases and J by 3 bases. Germline V gives CDR1 LNHNV, CDR2 YYDKDF (reference sequence). The CDR3 consists of 14 residues. The CDR3 bases are TGTGCCACCAGCAGGGACAGGGGGGTCTACGAGCAGTACTTC. Translating it yields CATSRDRGVYEQYF. Full variable domain (missing parts from reference TRBV15 and TRBJ2-7): DAMVIQNPRYQVTQFGKPVTLSCSQTLNHNVMYWYQQKSSQAPKLLFHYYDKDFNNEADTPDNFQSRRPNTSFCFLDIRSPGLGDTAMYLCATSRDRGVYEQYFGPGTRLTVT.

In DNA form, the CDR3 reads TGTGCCAGCAGGAGGGCTAGCGAAAAACTGTTTTTT. This gives the protein CASRRASEKLFF. The rearrangement links TRBV2 to TRBJ1-4; unclear D gene. Looked up from germline, CDR1 is SNHLY and CDR2 is FYNNEI. V lost 6 bases, J lost 8 bases, and 10 bases lay in between. The CDR3 has 12 amino acids.

The chain has TRBV4-3 and TRBJ2-7; perhaps TRBD2 as D (5 bases). There are 15 residues in the CDR3. With 0 bases removed from V and 2 bases from J, the gap between germline ends came to 11 bases. Germline values: CDR1 LGHNA, CDR2 YSLEER. CDR3 nucleotide sequence: TGCGCCAGCAGCCAAGATTGGCGGGCGACCTACGAGCAGTACTTC. Translation: CASSQDWRATYEQYF.

The CDR3 DNA reads as TGCGCCAGCAGCCACGCACCCCCGGGACAGGGGGCCGTCAATGAGCAGTTCTTC. Translating it yields CASSHAPPGQGAVNEQFF. The rearrangement uses TRBV4-3 and TRBJ2-1; the match to TRBD1 covers 12 bases. Germline V gene data show CDR1 as LGHNA and CDR2 as YSLEER. With 3 bases clipped from V and 6 bases from J, the junction kept 12 bases outside the gene matches. This CDR3 contains 18 residues.

V gene TRBV5-6 combines with J gene TRBJ1-6; the match to TRBD1 covers 8 bases. This CDR3 contains 15 residues. J was trimmed by 7 bases and V by 0 bases; bases with no gene match: 3. The germline CDR1 and CDR2 sequences are SGHDT and YYEEEE. This CDR3 is CASSLARDRNSPLHF. In DNA form, the CDR3 reads TGTGCCAGCAGCTTGGCCAGGGACAGGAATTCACCCCTCCACTTT.